The 22 T cell receptor beta chains below all came from one sample that was sequenced in a study of T cells in Graves' hyperthyroidism and ophthalmopathy. Researchers took RNA transcripts and amplified the TCR beta CDR3 regions from them. A first-round RT-PCR of the TCR CDR3 used the HTBI primer set. TCRdb recomputed calls from the multiplex PCR reads with MiXCR, one row per CDR3 protein. The data show a few hundred thousand distinct CDR3 sequences, approximately 17% seen once. Sequenced input: blood. Receptors originate from a woman in her late teens or twenties with Graves' ophthalmopathy.

This clonotype was counted at least ten times. The chain employs TRBV2 and TRBJ1-2; 9 bases are shared with TRBD1. The V segment lost 4 bases and the J segment 5 bases; nucleotides outside the gene matches: 2. Germline CDR1 SNHLY, CDR2 FYNNEI. The CDR3 runs to 13 residues. The CDR3 is CASSGGQGYGYTF. CDR3 nucleotide sequence: TGTGCCAGCAGTGGGGGACAGGGTTATGGCTACACCTTC.

This clonotype came up many times. V usage is TRBV3-1 and J usage is TRBJ1-1; D possibly corresponds to TRBD1 (5 bases). In germline, CDR1 is LGHDT, CDR2 YNNKEL (reference sequence). Trimming stripped 7 bases from V and 5 bases from J, with 14 bases between. The length of the CDR3 is 13 residues. CDR3 sequence (DNA): TGTGCCAGCATTGACAGACTGGGGACTGAAGCTTTCTTT. Translation: CASIDRLGTEAFF.

There are a few counts of this clonotype. This sequence joins TRBV13 and TRBJ2-7, with no clear D. Per germline, CDR1 PRHDT and CDR2 FYEKMQ (reference sequence). The CDR3 sequence is 12 residues long. The germline V and J ends were trimmed by 6 bases and 5 bases, with 11 bases remaining between them. The CDR3 reads CASSTGWDEQYF. Here the CDR3 DNA reads TGTGCCAGCAGTACCGGTTGGGACGAGCAGTACTTC.

This clonotype was recorded at least ten times. This chain connects TRBV28 to TRBJ2-7, with 12 bases matching TRBD2. This CDR3 contains 15 residues. J lost 3 bases, V lost 3 bases, and 3 bases had no gene match. CDR1 and CDR2 from the germline V gene are MDHEN and SYDVKM. The CDR3 sequence: CASSFGTSGLYEQYF. Here the CDR3 DNA reads TGTGCCAGCAGTTTCGGGACTAGCGGGCTCTACGAGCAGTACTTC.

The V and J genes are TRBV5-1 and TRBJ2-2; the D gene is possibly TRBD1 (5 bases). Germline V CDR1 and CDR2: SGHRS, YFSETQ. The CDR3 contains 16 residues. Trimming removed 0 bases from V and 3 bases from J, with 12 bases in between. The CDR3 sequence: CASSLAGSRDTGELFF. The CDR3 DNA reads TGCGCCAGCAGCTTGGCAGGGTCACGCGACACCGGGGAGCTGTTTTTT.

The rearrangement joins TRBV5-8 to TRBJ2-3; TRBD2 aligns across 9 bases. Germline V CDR1 and CDR2: SGHTS, YDEGEE. CDR3 length: 18 amino acids. Trimming cost V 0 bases and J 1 base; bases outside gene matches: 9. In nucleotides, the CDR3 is TGTGCCAGCAGCTTGGGGACTAGCGACTGGTTTCGCACAGATACGCAGTATTTT. It specifies CASSLGTSDWFRTDTQYF.

This chain links TRBV11-1 with TRBJ1-4; D perhaps matches TRBD1 (5 bases). Trimming stripped 5 bases from V and 5 bases from J, with 12 bases between. CDR1 is SGHAT, CDR2 FQDESV, per germline (reference sequence). This CDR3 has 14 amino acids. In DNA, the CDR3 is TGTGCCAGCAGCCCGACAGATCAAAATGAAAAACTGTTTTTT. Protein: CASSPTDQNEKLFF.

In its sample, this clonotype was seen many times. V is TRBV6-2 or TRBV6-3 and J is TRBJ2-6; D gene ambiguous. Germline CDR1 is MNHEY and CDR2 is SVGEGT. V was shortened by 2 bases and J by 4 bases, with 9 bases between the two germline ends. The CDR3 sequence is 15 residues long. As DNA, the CDR3 is TGTGCCAGCAGTTACCAAGGGTCCGGGGCCAACGTCCTGACTTTC. It specifies CASSYQGSGANVLTF.

The sample holds many counts of this clonotype. The V and J genes are TRBV5-1 and TRBJ2-5; 7 nucleotides line up with TRBD1. CDR3 size: 14 residues. V gave up 4 bases and J gave up 2 bases; unmatched junction bases: 5. Germline-derived CDR1 and CDR2 are SGHRS and YFSETQ. CDR3 nucleotides: TGCGCCAGCAGCCAATCGACAGGGCAAGAGACCCAGTACTTC. Its protein product is CASSQSTGQETQYF.

This clonotype came up many times. This chain joins TRBV30 and TRBJ1-3; D ambiguous. CDR3 size: 14 residues. In germline, CDR1 is GTSNPN, CDR2 SVGIG (reference sequence). Trimming took 1 base from V and 0 from J, leaving 7 bases between them. The CDR3 DNA reads as TGTGCCTGGAGTGGCAGCTACTCTGGAAACACCATATATTTT. Its translation is CAWSGSYSGNTIYF.

This clonotype was recorded many times. V is TRBV28 and J is TRBJ1-5; 9 bases fit TRBD1. The CDR3 extends over 15 amino acids. Trimming removed 3 bases from V and 3 bases from J; junction bases left unmatched: 3. Germline V gene sequence: CDR1 MDHEN, CDR2 SYDVKM. The CDR3 DNA reads TGTGCCAGCAGTTTCGGGACAGGGAACAATCAGCCCCAGCATTTT. This sequence encodes CASSFGTGNNQPQHF. Looking up the rest from reference TRBV28 and TRBJ1-5 gives the full variable domain: DVKVTQSSRYLVKRTGEKVFLECVQDMDHENMFWYRQDPGLGLRLIYFSYDVKMKEKGDIPEGYSVSREKKERFSLILESASTNQTSMYLCASSFGTGNNQPQHFGDGTRLSIL.

J is TRBJ1-2 and V is TRBV3-1; 12 nucleotides line up with TRBD1. Trimming removed 4 bases from V and 8 bases from J; junction bases left unmatched: 11. Per germline, CDR1 LGHDT and CDR2 YNNKEL (reference sequence). The CDR3 is 16 amino acids. CDR3 loop: CASSPWDRGRPGGYTF. The CDR3 DNA reads as TGTGCCAGCAGCCCCTGGGACAGGGGGCGCCCCGGGGGCTACACCTTC.

In this sample, this clonotype turned up a few times. V usage is TRBV6-5 and J usage is TRBJ2-1; the match to TRBD2 covers 12 bases. This CDR3 spans 18 amino acids. After removal of 2 bases from V and 5 bases from J, the junction contained 10 bases not matched to a gene. Germline values: CDR1 MNHEY, CDR2 SVGAGI. CDR3 coding DNA: TGTGCCAGCAGTTACGCCCTGACTAGCGGGGGAAACCACAATGAGCAGTTCTTC. Residues: CASSYALTSGGNHNEQFF.

This clonotype has ten or more counts. The CDR3 DNA follows: TGTGCCAGCAGACCCGCCCTGACAGGGGGCCATGGCTACACCTTC. Encoded protein: CASRPALTGGHGYTF. The chain uses TRBV28 and TRBJ1-2; 10 nucleotides agree with TRBD1. The CDR3 consists of 15 residues. Germline loops: CDR1 MDHEN, CDR2 SYDVKM. V lost 6 bases, J lost 6 bases, and 10 bases stayed unmatched.

In this sample, this clonotype turned up many times. The chain uses TRBV28 and TRBJ2-1; TRBD2 aligns across 9 bases. With 7 bases clipped from V and 8 bases from J, the junction kept 12 bases outside the gene matches. This CDR3 has 15 amino acids. Germline V gene sequence: CDR1 MDHEN, CDR2 SYDVKM. DNA for the CDR3: TGTGCCAGCAAATCGAGCGGGGGGACTGTAGATGAGCAGTTCTTC. This gives the protein CASKSSGGTVDEQFF.

The rearrangement joins TRBV10-3 to TRBJ2-1; 7 nucleotides match TRBD2. This CDR3 contains 15 residues. From germline, CDR1 is ENHRY and CDR2 SYGVKD. J gave up 0 bases and V 3 bases, and 2 bases lay outside the gene matches. CDR3 nucleotide sequence: TGTGCCATCAGTGATAGGACTAGCTCCTACAATGAGCAGTTCTTC. Translation gives CAISDRTSSYNEQFF.

This chain uses TRBV27 with TRBJ2-2, with D perhaps matching TRBD2 (6 bases). The germline V gene encodes CDR1 MNHEY and CDR2 SMNVEV (reference sequence). V shed 6 bases and J shed 5 bases, with 25 bases lying between them. The CDR3 is 18 amino acids. This CDR3 reads CASRKSWRAGWKTGELFF. The CDR3 nucleotides read TGTGCCAGCAGAAAAAGCTGGAGGGCCGGGTGGAAAACCGGGGAGCTGTTTTTT.

The rearrangement uses TRBV6-5 and TRBJ2-1; D is unclear. V lost 4 bases and J 0 bases, leaving 13 bases between the germline ends. Per the germline V gene, CDR1 is MNHEY and CDR2 is SVGAGI. CDR3 size: 16 residues. CDR3 residues: CASSSRGPSSYNEQFF. The CDR3 DNA reads TGTGCCAGCAGTTCCCGCGGCCCGAGCTCCTACAATGAGCAGTTCTTC.

The table lists this clonotype with a few counts. The rearrangement uses TRBV20-1 and TRBJ2-3; D is uncertain. Trimming removed 1 base at V and 2 bases at J, with 7 bases between. CDR3 size: 13 residues. CDR1 and CDR2 from the germline V gene are DFQATT and SNEGSKA (reference sequence). CDR3 nucleotide sequence: TGCAGTGCTAGAGTTGGGGTCACAGATACGCAGTATTTT. Translated, it gives CSARVGVTDTQYF.

Only a few counts were recorded for this clonotype. V is TRBV6-1 and J is TRBJ2-1; D ambiguous. V gave up 10 bases and J gave up 3 bases, with 16 bases separating them. The CDR3 loop spans 14 amino acids. Germline-derived CDR1 and CDR2 are MNHNS and SASEGT. CDR3 loop: CATRPRWDYNEQFF. The CDR3 DNA reads as TGTGCCACCCGACCGCGGTGGGACTACAATGAGCAGTTCTTC.

This clonotype was seen ten or more times. The rearrangement uses TRBV11-1 and TRBJ2-1, with 8 bases matching TRBD1. Germline CDR1 is SGHAT and CDR2 is FQDESV (reference sequence). This CDR3 spans 15 amino acids. V shed 5 bases and J 6 bases; nucleotides not matched to a gene: 9. CDR3 sequence: CASSPGQGRVNEQFF. Written as DNA, the CDR3 is TGTGCCAGCAGCCCCGGACAGGGTCGGGTCAATGAGCAGTTCTTC.

This clonotype was counted many times. V and J are TRBV20-1 and TRBJ1-1; a possible D gene is TRBD1 (5 bases). Germline V gene data show CDR1 as DFQATT and CDR2 as SNEGSKA (reference sequence). V was clipped by 3 bases and J by 1 base, with 18 bases between them. The length of the CDR3 is 16 residues. In DNA, the CDR3 is TGCAGTGCTAGTGGGGGGAGGGATTCAAGGAACACTGAAGCTTTCTTT. Its translation: CSASGGRDSRNTEAFF.